The 25 T cell receptor beta chains in this list originate from one sample, sequenced in a study of blood T cell repertoires in COVID-19. Clones were read by immunoSEQ multiplex PCR, and TCRdb kept only the in-frame ones, dropping some. This sample has approximately 440,000 clones; about 85% occur once, and the top ten carry around 0.7%. The specimen was PBMCs or T cells enriched from blood (not recorded which). The receptors derive from a woman between 18 and 29 years old who had recovered from COVID-19.

The gene calls are TRBV5-1 and TRBJ2-5; D call uncertain. The CDR3 runs to 14 residues. V lost 2 bases, J lost 0 bases, and 8 bases lay in between. Germline assignment: CDR1 SGHRS and CDR2 YFSETQ. In nucleotides, the CDR3 is TGCGCCAGCAGCTTAAGCCCGGACCAAGAGACCCAGTACTTC. This gives the protein CASSLSPDQETQYF.

This chain connects TRBV5-4 to TRBJ2-5; 9 nucleotides align to TRBD1. V lost 4 bases, J lost 2 bases, and 9 bases stayed unmatched. This CDR3 comprises 16 residues. Germline values: CDR1 SGHNT, CDR2 YYREEE (reference sequence). This chain's CDR3 is CASSLRDRVTQETQYF. DNA for the CDR3: TGTGCCAGCAGCCTCCGGGACAGGGTCACTCAAGAGACCCAGTACTTC.

This sequence joins TRBV28 and TRBJ1-1, with TRBD1 matching over 7 bases. The trim removed 1 base at V and 2 bases at J, leaving 10 bases unmatched. The CDR3 length is 17 residues. Germline CDR1 and CDR2: MDHEN and SYDVKM. The CDR3, as DNA: TGTGCCAGCAGTTTATTAACAGGGGACGCTTTAAACACTGAAGCTTTCTTT. The encoded protein is CASSLLTGDALNTEAFF.

The chain couples TRBV7-2 to TRBJ1-2, with D hard to call. The germline V gene encodes CDR1 SGHTA and CDR2 FQGNSA. This CDR3 spans 13 amino acids. The V end was cut by 1 base, the J end by 6 bases, with 9 bases between. The CDR3 nucleotides read TGTGCCAGCAGCTTAGTACGGGAGAATGGCTACACCTTC. Translated: CASSLVRENGYTF.

V gene TRBV19 combines with J gene TRBJ2-1; 12 nucleotides agree with TRBD1. V was clipped by 5 bases and J by 6 bases; unmatched bases: 11. Germline values: CDR1 LNHDA, CDR2 SQIVND (reference sequence). This CDR3 has 17 amino acids. The CDR3 nucleotides read TGTGCCAGTAGTCCCGAGGTAGGGGACAGGGGGCTCAATGAGCAGTTCTTC. It specifies CASSPEVGDRGLNEQFF.

CDR3 region: CASSPRVLDRLNTEAFF. The CDR3 DNA is TGTGCCAGCAGCCCCCGGGTCCTGGACAGATTGAACACTGAAGCTTTCTTT. The chain combines TRBV9 with TRBJ1-1; a weak D match, TRBD1 (6 bases). Trimming stripped 4 bases from V and 0 bases from J, with 19 bases between. This CDR3 comprises 17 residues. Germline V gene data show CDR1 as SGDLS and CDR2 as YYNGEE.

J is TRBJ2-5 and V is TRBV7-9; 9 bases match TRBD1. This CDR3 is built from 15 residues. V gave up 4 bases and J gave up 4 bases; unmatched junction bases: 7. Germline V gene data show CDR1 as SEHNR and CDR2 as FQNEAQ (reference sequence). The CDR3 DNA reads TGTGCCAGCAGCTCCCCGGGACAGGGTCTAGAGACCCAGTACTTC. Its protein product is CASSSPGQGLETQYF.

J is TRBJ2-6 and V is TRBV3-1 (or the pseudogene TRBV3-2); D uncertain. With 5 bases removed from V and 0 bases from J, the gap between germline ends came to 14 bases. Germline V lookup: CDR1 LGHDT, CDR2 YNNKEL (reference sequence). The CDR3 is 17 amino acids. CDR3 coding DNA: TGTGCCAGCAGCGGTCGTCGCTCGGGCTCTGGGGCCAACGTCCTGACTTTC. This encodes CASSGRRSGSGANVLTF.

J is TRBJ2-1 and V is TRBV4-2; TRBD2 might be the D (6 bases). V was shortened by 2 bases and J by 4 bases, with 15 bases between the two germline ends. Germline V gene data show CDR1 as LGHNA and CDR2 as YNFKEQ. The CDR3 is 16 amino acids. The DNA for the CDR3 is TGTGCCAGCAGCCAACAGGGACTTGAAGGTTACAATGAGCAGTTCTTC. Translating gives CASSQQGLEGYNEQFF.

The J gene is TRBJ1-4, the V gene TRBV7-9, with 10 bases fitting TRBD1. Germline lookup yields CDR1 SEHNR and CDR2 FQNEAQ (reference sequence). J lost 8 bases, V lost 3 bases, and 3 bases had no gene match. The CDR3 is 14 amino acids. The CDR3 coding sequence is TGTGCCAGCAGCTTCGGGACAGGGGAGGAAAAACTGTTTTTT. Its protein product is CASSFGTGEEKLFF.

The gene calls are TRBV10-3 and TRBJ1-1; maybe TRBD1 (5 bases). The CDR3 loop spans 14 amino acids. The germline gives CDR1 ENHRY, CDR2 SYGVKD. The V end was cut by 10 bases, the J end by 6 bases, with 21 bases between. The CDR3 is CATDRGLGAAEAFF. CDR3 bases: TGTGCCACGGATAGGGGTCTAGGGGCCGCTGAAGCTTTCTTT.

This clone was seen only a few times. This sequence joins TRBV30 and TRBJ1-6, with TRBD1 matching 7 bases. V gave up 5 bases and J gave up 10 bases; unmatched junction bases: 8. Germline values: CDR1 GTSNPN, CDR2 SVGIG (reference sequence). The CDR3 has 13 amino acids. CDR3 nucleotide sequence: TGTGCCTGGTCGACAGGGCAGGGATCACCCCTCCACTTT. Translated: CAWSTGQGSPLHF.

The chain combines TRBV6-1 with TRBJ1-1; D unclear. Germline assignment: CDR1 MNHNS and CDR2 SASEGT. This CDR3 contains 13 residues. V dropped 8 bases and J dropped 4 bases, with 14 bases sitting between them. The CDR3 region is CASRTAEGTEAFF. Written as DNA, the CDR3 is TGTGCCAGCCGAACCGCGGAGGGCACTGAAGCTTTCTTT.

The chain uses TRBV11-2 and TRBJ2-7; the D gene is possibly TRBD2 (5 bases). The CDR3 length is 13 residues. The germline V gene encodes CDR1 SGHAT and CDR2 FQNNGV. V gave up 2 bases and J gave up 4 bases, with 9 bases separating them. CDR3 DNA: TGTGCCAGCAGCTTAAACGGCGGGTACGAGCAGTACTTC. Its protein is CASSLNGGYEQYF.

The chain is built from TRBV5-1 and TRBJ2-5; D is uncertain. V lost 3 bases and J lost 5, with 17 bases in between. The CDR3 runs 15 residues. Looked up from germline, CDR1 is SGHRS and CDR2 is YFSETQ. CDR3 coding DNA: TGCGCCAGCAGCTCGCGAACCGGGTCGAAGGAGACCCAGTACTTC. It codes for CASSSRTGSKETQYF.

Concerning this clone: One junction end disagrees with the germline gene, perhaps due to a read error. The chain uses TRBV9 and TRBJ1-4; TRBD1 matches at 8 bases. Germline CDR1 is SGDLS and CDR2 is YYNGEE. The CDR3 has 13 residues. CDR3 in DNA: TGTGCCAGCACCTTTTTAACGGACAGGGATCTTATTTTT. This encodes CASTFLTDRDLIF.

V and J are TRBV19 and TRBJ1-5, with 7 bases matching TRBD1. The CDR3 runs to 13 residues. Germline values: CDR1 LNHDA, CDR2 SQIVND (reference sequence). V dropped 7 bases and J dropped 7; count of bases not matched to a gene: 7. CDR3 DNA: TGTGCCAGTACCCCGACAGGGATCCAGCCCCAGCATTTT. Protein sequence: CASTPTGIQPQHF.

This chain links TRBV5-4 with TRBJ2-7, with 8 bases lining up with TRBD2. Germline V gives CDR1 SGHNT, CDR2 YYREEE (reference sequence). The V segment lost 2 bases and the J segment 4 bases; nucleotides outside the gene matches: 5. This CDR3 is built from 14 residues. The CDR3 spells CASSFGAGGYEQYF. As DNA, the CDR3 is TGTGCCAGCAGCTTCGGTGCGGGGGGATACGAGCAGTACTTC.

The chain employs TRBV7-8 and TRBJ1-1; the D gene is possibly TRBD1 (6 bases). The germline V and J ends were trimmed by 1 base and 3 bases, with 15 bases remaining between them. Germline values: CDR1 SGHVS, CDR2 FQNEAQ. There are 16 residues in the CDR3. DNA of the CDR3: TGTGCCAGCAGCTTAGGGGTGACAGGCCCTTACACTGAAGCTTTCTTT. As protein: CASSLGVTGPYTEAFF.

The chain couples TRBV9 to TRBJ1-1; a possible D gene is TRBD1 (6 bases). The CDR3 is 15 amino acids. V lost 3 bases and J 2 bases, leaving 14 bases between the germline ends. The V gene's germline CDR1 is SGDLS and CDR2 YYNGEE. The CDR3 nucleotides are TGTGCCAGCAGCGCCACGACAGGTGCCAACACTGAAGCTTTCTTT. Its protein is CASSATTGANTEAFF.

The gene calls are TRBV5-1 and TRBJ2-7, with 10 bases aligning to TRBD2. This CDR3 is 17 amino acids long. Unmatched junction bases numbered 11, after V lost 0 bases and J lost 5 bases. Per germline, CDR1 SGHRS and CDR2 YFSETQ. CDR3 nucleotide sequence: TGCGCCAGCAGCTTGGAAGGTCCCAGCGGGGGGGCCGACGAGCAGTACTTC. Its translation: CASSLEGPSGGADEQYF.

The CDR3, as DNA: TGTGCCAGCAGCCCTTGGGGGGGGGCTGAAGCTTTCTTT. Its protein product is CASSPWGGAEAFF. This chain joins TRBV7-8 and TRBJ1-1; TRBD1 might be the D (5 bases). V shed 5 bases and J shed 6 bases, with 13 bases lying between them. The germline CDR1 and CDR2 sequences are SGHVS and FQNEAQ. The CDR3 has 13 residues.

V usage is TRBV6-5 and J usage is TRBJ1-1; D is possibly TRBD1 (6 bases). The CDR3 covers 15 residues. The germline CDR1 and CDR2 sequences are MNHEY and SVGAGI. V gave up 10 bases and J gave up 0 bases, with 18 bases separating them. DNA for the CDR3: TGTGCCACCAGAGTTATTGGACAGATGAACACTGAAGCTTTCTTT. Protein sequence: CATRVIGQMNTEAFF.

V gene TRBV7-9 combines with J gene TRBJ1-1; a possible D gene is TRBD1 (6 bases). The CDR3 runs to 15 residues. CDR1 is SEHNR, CDR2 FQNEAQ, per germline (reference sequence). V gave up 5 bases and J gave up 7 bases, with 20 bases separating them. CDR3 bases: TGTGCCAGCAGCCAAGCCCTTACAGGGCGCAGTGAAGCTTTCTTT. Residues: CASSQALTGRSEAFF. Filled out from reference TRBV7-9 and TRBJ1-1, the complete variable domain reads DTGVSQNPRHKITKRGQNVTFRCDPISEHNRLYWYRQTLGQGPEFLTYFQNEAQLEKSRLLSDRFSAERPKGSFSTLEIQRTEQGDSAMYLCASSQALTGRSEAFFGQGTRLTVV.

The chain carries TRBV7-9 and TRBJ2-3; 12 nucleotides line up with TRBD2. The CDR3 contains 17 residues. The V and J ends lost 4 bases and 5 bases, in that order; junction bases with no gene match: 10. The germline V gene encodes CDR1 SEHNR and CDR2 FQNEAQ (reference sequence). CDR3 DNA: TGTGCCAGCAGCTCCACTCTAGCGGGGGGGCTGAAAGATACGCAGTATTTT. Protein product: CASSSTLAGGLKDTQYF. Together with reference TRBV7-9 and TRBJ2-3, the CDR3 gives the full variable domain: DTGVSQNPRHKITKRGQNVTFRCDPISEHNRLYWYRQTLGQGPEFLTYFQNEAQLEKSRLLSDRFSAERPKGSFSTLEIQRTEQGDSAMYLCASSSTLAGGLKDTQYFGPGTRLTVL.